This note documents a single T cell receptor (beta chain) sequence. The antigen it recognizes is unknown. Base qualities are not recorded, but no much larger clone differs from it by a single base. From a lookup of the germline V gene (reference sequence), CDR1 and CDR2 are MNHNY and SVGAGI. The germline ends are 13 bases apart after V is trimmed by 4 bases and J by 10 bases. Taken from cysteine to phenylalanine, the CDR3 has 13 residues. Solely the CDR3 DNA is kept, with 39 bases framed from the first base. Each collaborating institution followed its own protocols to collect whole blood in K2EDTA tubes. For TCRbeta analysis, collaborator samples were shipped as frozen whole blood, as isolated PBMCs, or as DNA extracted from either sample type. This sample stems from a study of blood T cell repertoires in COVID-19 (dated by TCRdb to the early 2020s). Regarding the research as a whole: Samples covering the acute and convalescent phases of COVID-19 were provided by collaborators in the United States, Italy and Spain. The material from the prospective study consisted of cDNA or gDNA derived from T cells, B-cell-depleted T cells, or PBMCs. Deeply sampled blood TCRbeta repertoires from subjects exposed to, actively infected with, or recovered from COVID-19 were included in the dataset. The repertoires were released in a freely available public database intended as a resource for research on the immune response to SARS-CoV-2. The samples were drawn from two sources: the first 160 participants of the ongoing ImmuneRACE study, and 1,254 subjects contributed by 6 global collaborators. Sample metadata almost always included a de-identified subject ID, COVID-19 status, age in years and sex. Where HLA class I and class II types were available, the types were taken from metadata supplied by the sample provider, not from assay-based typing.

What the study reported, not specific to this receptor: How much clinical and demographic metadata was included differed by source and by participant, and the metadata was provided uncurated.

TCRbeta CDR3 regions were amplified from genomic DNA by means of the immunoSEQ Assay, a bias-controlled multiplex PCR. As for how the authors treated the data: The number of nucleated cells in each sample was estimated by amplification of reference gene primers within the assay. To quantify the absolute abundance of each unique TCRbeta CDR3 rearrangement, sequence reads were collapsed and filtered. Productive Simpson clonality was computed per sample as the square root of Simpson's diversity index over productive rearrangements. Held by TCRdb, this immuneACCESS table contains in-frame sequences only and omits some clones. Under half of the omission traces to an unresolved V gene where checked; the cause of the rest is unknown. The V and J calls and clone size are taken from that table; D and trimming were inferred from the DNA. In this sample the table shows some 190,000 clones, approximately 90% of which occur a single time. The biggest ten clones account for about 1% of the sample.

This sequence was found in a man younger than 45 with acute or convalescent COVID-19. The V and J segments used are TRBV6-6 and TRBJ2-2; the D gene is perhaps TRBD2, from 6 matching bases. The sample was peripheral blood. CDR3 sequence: CASSFGGGVELFF. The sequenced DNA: TGTGCCAGCAGTTTTGGGGGAGGTGTGGAGCTGTTTTTT.